The clone carrying this TCR beta chain was seen only once. Its antigen is as yet unknown. V lost 4 bases, J lost 7 bases, and 14 bases lay in between. Germline V gene lookup returns CDR1 LNHDA and CDR2 SQIVND (reference sequence). CDR3 size: 14 residues. Repertoires were generated with immunoSEQ multiplex PCR, while TCRdb's copy carries only in-frame clones and drops some. The table has 100,000 or so clones, about 94% seen once; the top ten hold around 0.15%. The data belong to a study of graft-versus-host responses after intestinal transplantation. This TCR derives from a human donor who received an intestinal transplant. Sequencing used unstimulated CD4+ T cells sorted from spleen or lymph node cells, obtained before intestinal transplant. The V gene is TRBV19, the J gene TRBJ1-5, with D unresolved. The CDR3 nucleotides read TGTGCCAGTAGTACGAGGGATGCGAGGCAGCCCCAGCATTTT. Protein sequence: CASSTRDARQPQHF.